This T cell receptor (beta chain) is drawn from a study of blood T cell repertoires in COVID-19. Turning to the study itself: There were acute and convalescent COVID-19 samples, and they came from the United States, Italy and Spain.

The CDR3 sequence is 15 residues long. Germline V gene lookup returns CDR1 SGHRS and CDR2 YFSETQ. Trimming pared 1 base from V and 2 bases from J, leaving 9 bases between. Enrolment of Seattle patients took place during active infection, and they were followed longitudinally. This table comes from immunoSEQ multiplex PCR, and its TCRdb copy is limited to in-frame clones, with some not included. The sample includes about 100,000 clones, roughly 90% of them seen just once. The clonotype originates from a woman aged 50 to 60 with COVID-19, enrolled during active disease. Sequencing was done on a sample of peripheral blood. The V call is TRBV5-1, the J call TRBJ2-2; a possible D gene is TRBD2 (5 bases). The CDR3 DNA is TGCGCCAGCAGCTTGAGCGGATCCAACACCGGGGAGCTGTTTTTT. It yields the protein CASSLSGSNTGELFF.